This record concerns one TCR beta chain sequence. This specimen belongs to a study of early T cells in non-severe SARS-CoV-2 infection. TCRdb processed the 5' RACE reads anew with MiXCR; each CDR3 protein has one entry. The table has some 66,000 distinct CDR3 sequences, approximately 9% seen once; the top ten hold under 4%. The source is an adult who was a healthcare worker with PCR-confirmed SARS-CoV-2 infection or an uninfected control (not recorded which). The sequenced sample consisted of whole blood.

For the CDR3, the DNA is TGCGCCAGCAGCTTTCGGGTCGACACCGGGGAGCTGTTTTTT. It translates to CASSFRVDTGELFF. The chain employs TRBV5-1 and TRBJ2-2; no firm D call. The CDR3 is 14 residues long. Germline CDR1 reads SGHRS; CDR2 reads YFSETQ. V shed 2 bases and J shed 3 bases, with 8 bases lying between them.